The source of this T cell receptor beta chain is a study of T cell responses to AZD1222 COVID-19 vaccine. Details on this clone: Its specificity is not known.

Notes on the study in general: AZD1222 recipients seropositive at baseline numbered only six or seven. Donors were mostly white British, more females; clonal diversity possibly underestimated. Following two doses of AZD1222, Spike-specific TCR breadth and depth rose. In the spike-specific TCR repertoire, nearly half reportedly target unmutated variant regions.

Sequenced by immunoSEQ multiplex PCR; TCRdb stores in-frame clones only, minus some. The sample contains just under 150,000 clones, approximately 85% of which appear only once. The CDR3 is 14 amino acids. CDR1 is MNHEY and CDR2 is SMNVEV in the germline V gene (reference sequence). The V gene end was trimmed by 5 bases and the J gene end by 7 bases; junction bases not matched to a gene: 6. The sequence was obtained from an adult who received the MenACWY meningococcal vaccine as a control. The chain combines TRBV27 with TRBJ1-2, with 11 bases fitting TRBD1. This specimen consisted of peripheral blood, obtained 28 days after the second dose of the MenACWY control vaccine. In DNA, the CDR3 is TGTGCCAGCAGTGACGTCGGACAGGGGGCTGGCTACACCTTC. Translating it yields CASSDVGQGAGYTF.